The present TCR beta chain was sequenced within a study of cytomegalovirus exposure and HLA in healthy donors. On the study more broadly: As released early, the data held roughly 85 million unique TCRs from HLA-typed donors.

The PCR made use of 60 Vbeta and 13 Jbeta primers. Assay: immunoSEQ multiplex PCR; the TCRdb copy retains only in-frame clones and omits some. The table lists 150,000 or so clones, over 70% of them singletons. Study-level results: Accounts indicate the classifier identified cytomegalovirus status with strong specificity and sensitivity. A list of 164 TCR beta chains associated with cytomegalovirus was given.

The CDR3 sequence is 16 residues long. V lost 5 bases to trimming and J lost 5 bases; unmatched junction nucleotides: 9. Germline CDR1 and CDR2: MDHEN and SYDVKM. Concerning this clone itself: Its specificity is not known.

This TCR was sampled from a man aged 50 to 60 in good health and CMV-seropositive. Input material: PBMCs. V and J are TRBV28 and TRBJ2-3; TRBD1 matches at 11 bases. This CDR3 is CASSKGTGGKRDTQYF. CDR3 bases: TGTGCCAGCAGTAAGGGGACAGGGGGTAAGAGAGATACGCAGTATTTT.